This T cell receptor beta chain was recorded in a study of blood T cells in healthy people across ages. Points from the study as a whole: Naive T cell percentage by flow cytometry tracked strongly with beta diversity.

The CDR3 is 13 amino acids. Per the germline V gene, CDR1 is SGHRS and CDR2 is YFSETQ. V was clipped by 6 bases and J by 2 bases; unmatched bases: 3. Through a sample-barcoded 5' primer and a J-beta primer mix, a second PCR was run for roughly 6 to 12 cycles. TCRdb processed the 5' RACE reads anew with MiXCR; each CDR3 protein has one entry. The sample records about 1,500,000 distinct CDR3 sequences, 28% being singletons. This clonotype was counted a few times. The antigen is not known. Every donor provided approximately 9.2 milliliters of peripheral blood. What was sequenced was blood. The receptor was derived from a woman aged 30 to 39 in good health. J is TRBJ2-3 and V is TRBV5-1, with 7 nucleotides matching TRBD2. The CDR3 DNA sequence: TGCGCCAGCACCGGGGGGAACACAGATACGCAGTATTTT. Translating it yields CASTGGNTDTQYF.